The rows below give T cell receptor beta chains drawn from one sample of a study of blood T cells in healthy people across ages. TCRdb redid the calling of the 5' RACE reads with MiXCR, one entry per CDR3 protein. The sample includes about 1.4 million distinct CDR3 sequences, approximately 63% seen only once; the top ten take roughly 7%. Sequenced input: blood. These TCRs come from a man younger than 30 in good health. Each CDR3 is given with its conserved first and last residue. Each record gives: J gene, clone size, D gene, V gene, CDR3 DNA, CDR3 protein. A D gene is named only where the DNA matches it firmly. Not every row has a clone size; where given, it reads once, few, many or a size class.

J gene: TRBJ2-3
clone size: few
D gene: TRBD2
V gene: TRBV20-1
CDR3 DNA: TGCAGTGCTGCCCCCGGACTAGCGGGGGGTTTCACAGATACGCAGTATTTT
CDR3 protein: CSAAPGLAGGFTDTQYF

J gene: TRBJ1-5
clone size: .
D gene: TRBD1
V gene: TRBV10-3
CDR3 DNA: TGTGCCATCAGGACCGGACAGGCGGATCAGCCCCAGCATTTT
CDR3 protein: CAIRTGQADQPQHF

J gene: TRBJ1-1
clone size: .
D gene: .
V gene: TRBV19
CDR3 DNA: TGTGCCAGTAGTGGTCAGGGAAGTACTGAAGCTTTCTTT
CDR3 protein: CASSGQGSTEAFF

J gene: TRBJ2-5
clone size: few
D gene: .
V gene: TRBV9
CDR3 DNA: TGTGCCAGCAATCTCAACGGGGGGCGAGAGACCCAGTACTTC
CDR3 protein: CASNLNGGRETQYF

J gene: TRBJ2-3
clone size: few
D gene: .
V gene: TRBV10-3
CDR3 DNA: TGTGCCATCAGTGAGCTGAACACAGATACGCAGTATTTT
CDR3 protein: CAISELNTDTQYF

J gene: TRBJ2-5
clone size: .
D gene: .
V gene: TRBV7-8
CDR3 DNA: TGTGCCAGCACCAATGGGGGGTGGAAGACCCAGTACTTC
CDR3 protein: CASTNGGWKTQYF

J gene: TRBJ2-5
clone size: .
D gene: .
V gene: TRBV28
CDR3 DNA: TGTGCCAGCACCGTAACCAGGGGAAGGCGTGAGACCCAGTACTTC
CDR3 protein: CASTVTRGRRETQYF

J gene: TRBJ2-3
clone size: .
D gene: TRBD2
V gene: TRBV20-1
CDR3 DNA: TGCAGTGCACAGCGGGAGGGGGGCACAGATACGCAGTATTTT
CDR3 protein: CSAQREGGTDTQYF

J gene: TRBJ2-1
clone size: few
D gene: .
V gene: TRBV6-2/TRBV6-3
CDR3 DNA: TGTGCCAGCAGCGATCAAGGGGTTGGCGAGCAGTTCTTC
CDR3 protein: CASSDQGVGEQFF

J gene: TRBJ1-1
clone size: .
D gene: .
V gene: TRBV11-2
CDR3 DNA: TGTGCCAGCAGGCGACCGGGGGTAGGGACTGAAGCTTTCTTT
CDR3 protein: CASRRPGVGTEAFF

J gene: TRBJ2-3
clone size: .
D gene: .
V gene: TRBV4-2
CDR3 DNA: TGTGCCAGCAGCCAAGATGGTAGCGCCACAGATACGCAGTATTTT
CDR3 protein: CASSQDGSATDTQYF

J gene: TRBJ2-5
clone size: .
D gene: .
V gene: TRBV6-1
CDR3 DNA: TGTGCCAGCATTTCCGGGACCGCGATCTGGGAGACCCAGTACTTC
CDR3 protein: CASISGTAIWETQYF

J gene: TRBJ2-7
clone size: .
D gene: TRBD1
V gene: TRBV27
CDR3 DNA: TGTGCCAGCAGTTCCGGGACAGGGCGCCACGAGCAGTACTTC
CDR3 protein: CASSSGTGRHEQYF

J gene: TRBJ2-7
clone size: many
D gene: .
V gene: TRBV12-3/TRBV12-4
CDR3 DNA: TGTGCCAGCAGTATTGACAGCTACGAGCAGTACTTC
CDR3 protein: CASSIDSYEQYF

J gene: TRBJ2-7
clone size: .
D gene: .
V gene: TRBV7-9
CDR3 DNA: TGTGCCAGCAGCTCCCCTCTGGGGGAGGACGAGCAGTACTTC
CDR3 protein: CASSSPLGEDEQYF

J gene: TRBJ2-7
clone size: few
D gene: .
V gene: TRBV4-3
CDR3 DNA: TGCGCCAGCAGCCCGTCGACAGTATCCTACGAGCAGTACTTC
CDR3 protein: CASSPSTVSYEQYF

J gene: TRBJ2-7
clone size: .
D gene: TRBD1
V gene: TRBV4-2
CDR3 DNA: TGTGCCAGCAGCCACCCTCGGACAGGGACGTACGAGCAGTACTTC
CDR3 protein: CASSHPRTGTYEQYF

J gene: TRBJ1-6
clone size: .
D gene: TRBD1
V gene: TRBV5-1
CDR3 DNA: TGCGCCAGCAGCTTACAGGGGACAGGATCACCCCTCCACTTT
CDR3 protein: CASSLQGTGSPLHF

J gene: TRBJ2-7
clone size: few
D gene: .
V gene: TRBV4-1
CDR3 DNA: TGCGCCAGCAGCCCGTCGGGCCTAGCCTACGAGCAGTACTTC
CDR3 protein: CASSPSGLAYEQYF

J gene: TRBJ2-1
clone size: .
D gene: TRBD2
V gene: TRBV12-3/TRBV12-4
CDR3 DNA: TGTGCCAGCAGCGTAGCGGGGGGGAGGAACAATGAGCAGTTCTTC
CDR3 protein: CASSVAGGRNNEQFF

J gene: TRBJ1-4
clone size: .
D gene: .
V gene: TRBV21-1
CDR3 DNA: TGTGCCAGCAGCAATCTCTTTGGGGAAAAACTGTTTTTT
CDR3 protein: CASSNLFGEKLFF

J gene: TRBJ1-5
clone size: .
D gene: .
V gene: TRBV24-1
CDR3 DNA: TGTGCCACCAGTGACACAGGGCAGCCCCAGCATTTT
CDR3 protein: CATSDTGQPQHF

J gene: TRBJ1-4
clone size: once
D gene: .
V gene: TRBV2
CDR3 DNA: TGTGCCAGCAGTGTTGATATAGGAAGGGAAAAACTGTTTTTT
CDR3 protein: CASSVDIGREKLFF